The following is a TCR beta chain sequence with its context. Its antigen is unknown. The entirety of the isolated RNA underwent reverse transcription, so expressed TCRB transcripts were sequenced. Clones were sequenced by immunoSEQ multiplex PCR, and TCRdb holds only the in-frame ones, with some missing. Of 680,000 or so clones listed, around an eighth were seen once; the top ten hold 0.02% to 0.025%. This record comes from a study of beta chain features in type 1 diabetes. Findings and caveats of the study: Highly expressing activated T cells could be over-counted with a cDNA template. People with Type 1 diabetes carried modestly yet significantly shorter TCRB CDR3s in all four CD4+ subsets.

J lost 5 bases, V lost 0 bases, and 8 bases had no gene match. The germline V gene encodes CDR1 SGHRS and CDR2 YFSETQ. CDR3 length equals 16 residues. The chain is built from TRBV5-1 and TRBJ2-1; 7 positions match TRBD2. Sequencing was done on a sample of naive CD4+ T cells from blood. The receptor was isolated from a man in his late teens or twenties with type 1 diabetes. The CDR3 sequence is CASSLVFGTNHNEQFF. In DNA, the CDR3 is TGCGCCAGCAGCTTGGTGTTCGGGACTAACCACAATGAGCAGTTCTTC.